The present entry profiles one TCR beta chain with its context. TCRdb called the 5' RACE reads again in MiXCR, with one record for every CDR3 protein. There are hundreds of thousands of distinct CDR3 sequences in the sample; 18% occur only once, and about an eighth lies in the top ten. The data originate from a study of identical twins. V lost 0 bases to trimming and J lost 4 bases, with 9 bases between them. The germline V gene encodes CDR1 DFQATT and CDR2 SNEGSKA (reference sequence). This CDR3 is 13 amino acids long. The sample also formed part of further work on T cells expressing NK-cell markers.

The V gene is TRBV20-1, the J gene TRBJ1-2; unclear D gene. This TCR derives from a woman between 18 and 30 years old in good health. Specimen: PBMCs. The CDR3 nucleotides read TGCAGTGCTAGAGATTGGGTGGGCTATGGCTACACCTTC. This translates into CSARDWVGYGYTF.